This T cell receptor (beta chain) comes out of a study of T cell clones after liver transplantation. In the study overall: Until 12-24 months post-transplant, subjects got standard immunosuppression and no induction. Timepoints were pre-transplant, pre-withdrawal, and after withdrawal was completed or failed.

TCRdb's copy holds only in-frame clones and misses some; the assay was immunoSEQ multiplex PCR. The repertoire holds 40,000 to 65,000 clones, with around 84% as singletons. CDR3 length equals 14 residues. The V end lost 5 bases, the J end lost 7 bases, and 15 bases lay between the germline ends. Germline V gene lookup returns CDR1 KGHSH and CDR2 LQKENI. Sequenced here: CD4+ T cells from blood, sampled before liver transplant. The receptor comes from a human donor who received a liver transplant. This chain joins TRBV18 and TRBJ2-1; D is possibly TRBD1 or TRBD2 (5 bases each). The CDR3 is CASSLDSGPNEQFF. As DNA, the CDR3 is TGTGCCAGCTCATTGGACTCGGGGCCTAATGAGCAGTTCTTC. Full variable domain (rest looked up from reference TRBV18 and TRBJ2-1): NAGVMQNPRHLVRRRGQEARLRCSPMKGHSHVYWYRQLPEEGLKFMVYLQKENIIDESGMPKERFSAEFPKEGPSILRIQQVVRGDSAAYFCASSLDSGPNEQFFGPGTRLTVL.